This T cell receptor beta chain was sequenced during a study of blood T cells in healthy people across ages. PBMCs were isolated at a quantity of at least 7 million per sample. This clonotype was counted only a few times. Germline values: CDR1 KGHSH, CDR2 LQKENI. Trimming pared 0 bases from V and 5 bases from J, leaving 8 bases between. This CDR3 is 13 amino acids long. PCR was performed a second time for about 7 to 12 cycles using a sample-barcoded 5' primer and a J-beta primer mix. Every cDNA molecule carried a tag from a template-switch adaptor bearing 12 random nucleotides. TCRdb used MiXCR to reprocess the 5' RACE reads, holding one entry per CDR3 protein. Among 850,000 or so distinct CDR3 sequences, 25% to 35% were seen once, and the ten largest hold 17%.

The chain combines TRBV18 with TRBJ2-7; possible D gene TRBD1, 6 bases. The sequencing input was blood. This TCR came from a woman older than 75 in good health. The CDR3 loop is CASSPPDRNEQYF. The CDR3 nucleotides are TGTGCCAGCTCACCACCTGACAGGAACGAGCAGTACTTC.